This T cell receptor beta chain was sequenced in a study of cytomegalovirus exposure and HLA in healthy donors. A few counts support this clone. As yet, its antigen is unknown. The method was immunoSEQ multiplex PCR; TCRdb's version includes in-frame clones alone and lacks a portion of them. This sample carries 200,000 to 250,000 clones, more than 85% of them seen once, and the ten largest clones take more than 10%. The CDR3 totals 14 residues. The ends were cut back, 0 bases at V and 8 bases at J, with 13 bases in the middle. Germline V gene sequence: CDR1 WSHSY, CDR2 SAAADI. Donors came from a validation cohort of over a hundred subjects, distinct from the first 666-subject cohort. Study results and caveats: Overall, approximately 150 TCR beta chains were annotated as cytomegalovirus-associated. Most TCR sequences showed up rarely, but some public TCRs showed up in many donors.

The clonotype originates from a man between 18 and 29 years old in good health and CMV-seropositive. The genes are TRBV10-2 and TRBJ1-2; a possible D gene is TRBD1 (5 bases). Sequencing was carried out using PBMCs. CDR3 in DNA: TGCGCCAGCAGTGAGTCGAGGCAGGGCTTAGGCTACACCTTC. Protein: CASSESRQGLGYTF.